This section outlines one T cell receptor beta chain sequence together with its context. Its antigen is not known. The sample belongs to a study of T cell repertoires in cytomegalovirus infection. Study-wide results and limits: Within the response measured ex vivo, HLA-C-restricted CMV-specific TCR beta clonotypes were dominant.

TCRdb reprocessed the reads with MiXCR, giving one entry per CDR3 protein. The sample lists around 350,000 distinct CDR3 sequences; around a sixth were seen once. Sequenced sample: PBMCs. This clonotype was sampled from a human donor in good health (CMV status not recorded). Some clones in this sample may be carry-over from other donors' samples.

The CDR3 coding sequence is TGTGCCAGCAGTTACCGGACAGATAGCAATCAGCCCCAGCATTTT. As protein: CASSYRTDSNQPQHF. The chain links TRBV6-6 to TRBJ1-5; a possible D gene is TRBD1 (6 bases). V lost 2 bases, J lost 0 bases, and 8 bases lay in between. Germline CDR1 reads MNHNY; CDR2 reads SVGAGI (reference sequence). CDR3 length: 15 residues.